A selection of T cell receptor beta chains follows, all from one sample in a study of T-cell memory formation after mild COVID-19. A single record per CDR3 protein comes from TCRdb applying MiXCR to the 5' RACE reads. The table has about 390,000 distinct CDR3 sequences, 20% to 25% seen once. Sequenced sample: PBMCs or a T cell subset sorted from them (not recorded which). These TCRs come from an adult woman who had mild COVID-19 (a few samples of this study predate the infection). Cell type and time point are not known. Both conserved end residues are part of each CDR3. Each record gives: CDR3 protein, CDR3 DNA, CDR3 length, V gene, clone size, D gene, J gene. The D gene is left open where the match is weak. Size is stated for part of the rows, as once, few or many counts, or as a class when the clone is expanded.

CAWNRGQGYGEQYF	TGTGCCTGGAATCGAGGACAGGGGTATGGCGAGCAGTACTTC	14	TRBV30	few	TRBD1	TRBJ2-7
CASSFTQDGPFTGELFF	TGTGCCAGCAGTTTTACCCAGGACGGACCTTTCACCGGGGAGCTGTTTTTT	17	TRBV12-3/TRBV12-4	NA	NA	TRBJ2-2
CASRILAGESTDTQYF	TGTGCCAGCAGAATACTAGCGGGGGAAAGCACAGATACGCAGTATTTT	16	TRBV2	few	TRBD2	TRBJ2-3
CASSSGQGGSPLHF	TGTGCCAGCAGTTCAGGACAGGGTGGTTCACCCCTCCACTTT	14	TRBV27	NA	TRBD1	TRBJ1-6
CASSLTGSEEPQHF	TGTGCCAGCAGCCTCACGGGGTCGGAGGAGCCCCAGCATTTT	14	TRBV7-8	few	NA	TRBJ1-5
CASSWKSLRDSQGETQYF	TGCGCCAGCAGCTGGAAATCCTTGAGGGACAGCCAGGGGGAGACCCAGTACTTC	18	TRBV5-1	NA	TRBD1	TRBJ2-5
CASSPGDGRLTDTQYF	TGTGCCAGCAGCCCCGGTGATGGCAGACTCACAGATACGCAGTATTTT	16	TRBV5-4	NA	NA	TRBJ2-3
CASSHPGQGAKKYGYTF	TGTGCCAGCAGCCATCCGGGACAGGGGGCAAAGAAGTATGGCTACACCTTC	17	TRBV14	NA	TRBD1	TRBJ1-2
CASSLTFRCRIPLDSPLHF	TGTGCCAGCAGCTTAACATTCCGGTGCAGAATTCCCTTGGATTCACCCCTCCACTTT	19	TRBV7-3	NA	NA	TRBJ1-6
CASGLRIYGYTF	TGTGCCAGCGGTCTTCGGATCTATGGCTACACCTTC	12	TRBV6-2/TRBV6-3	few	NA	TRBJ1-2
CASSPSPSGVNTGELFF	TGCGCCAGCAGCCCATCCCCTAGCGGGGTAAACACCGGGGAGCTGTTTTTT	17	TRBV5-1	NA	TRBD2	TRBJ2-2
CASSYPGPLFF	TGTGCCAGCAGCTACCCGGGACCCCTGTTCTTC	11	TRBV11-2	few	NA	TRBJ2-1